These T cell receptor beta chains were read from a single sample in a study of blood T cell repertoires in COVID-19. Clones were sequenced by immunoSEQ multiplex PCR, and TCRdb holds only the in-frame ones, with some missing. The table shows some 200,000 clones, with approximately 87% occurring only once. The sample comprised peripheral blood. These TCRs come from a woman aged 60-70 years with COVID-19, enrolled during active disease. CDR3s include the opening cysteine and the closing phenylalanine or tryptophan. A D gene is named only where the DNA matches it firmly.

v_gene	j_gene	d_gene	CDR3aa
TRBV28	TRBJ2-7	-	CASSLGFLYEQYF
TRBV7-2	TRBJ2-2	-	CASSPRVFTTGELFF
TRBV7-2	TRBJ2-4	-	CASRPNKGVENIQYF
TRBV30	TRBJ2-1	TRBD2	CAWKMGTTYNEQFF
TRBV19	TRBJ2-2	TRBD2	CASSRGTSAGGELFF
TRBV6-5	TRBJ2-7	TRBD1	CASRGQGPYEQYF
TRBV6-6	TRBJ1-1	-	CASRQGMNTEAFF
TRBV28	TRBJ1-2	-	CASSPPAAGIHNYGYTF
TRBV30	TRBJ1-2	-	CAWSVGGGNYGYTF
TRBV30	TRBJ1-2	-	CAWRAGPLSNYGYTF